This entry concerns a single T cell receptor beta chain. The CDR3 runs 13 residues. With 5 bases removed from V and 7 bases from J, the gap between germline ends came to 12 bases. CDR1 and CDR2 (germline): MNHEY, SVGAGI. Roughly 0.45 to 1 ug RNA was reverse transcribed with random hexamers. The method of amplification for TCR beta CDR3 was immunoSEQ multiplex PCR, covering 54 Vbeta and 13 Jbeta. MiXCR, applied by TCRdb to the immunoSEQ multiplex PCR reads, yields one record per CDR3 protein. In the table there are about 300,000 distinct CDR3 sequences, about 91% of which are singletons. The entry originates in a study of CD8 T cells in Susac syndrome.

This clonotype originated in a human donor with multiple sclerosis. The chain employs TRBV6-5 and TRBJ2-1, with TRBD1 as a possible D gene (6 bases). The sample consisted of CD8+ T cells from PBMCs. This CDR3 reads CASSRTVGNEQFF. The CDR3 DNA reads TGTGCCAGCAGTCGGACAGTAGGGAATGAGCAGTTCTTC.